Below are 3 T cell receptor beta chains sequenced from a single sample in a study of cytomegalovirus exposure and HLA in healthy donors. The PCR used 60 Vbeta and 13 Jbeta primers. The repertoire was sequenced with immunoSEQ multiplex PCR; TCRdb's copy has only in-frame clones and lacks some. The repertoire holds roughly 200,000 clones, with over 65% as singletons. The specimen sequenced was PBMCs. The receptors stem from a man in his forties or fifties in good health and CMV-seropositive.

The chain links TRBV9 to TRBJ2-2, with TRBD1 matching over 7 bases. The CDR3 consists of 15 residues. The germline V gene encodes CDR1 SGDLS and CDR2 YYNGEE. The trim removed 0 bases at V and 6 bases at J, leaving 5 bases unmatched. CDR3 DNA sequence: TGTGCCAGCAGCGTAGGACAGGGTGTTGCCGGGGAGCTGTTTTTT. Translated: CASSVGQGVAGELFF.

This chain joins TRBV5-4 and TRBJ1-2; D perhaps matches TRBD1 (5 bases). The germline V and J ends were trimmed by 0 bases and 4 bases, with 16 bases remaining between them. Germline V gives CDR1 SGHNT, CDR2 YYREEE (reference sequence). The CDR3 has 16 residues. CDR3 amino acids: CASSLEGPSTLYGYTF. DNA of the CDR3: TGTGCCAGCAGCTTGGAGGGGCCCTCTACCCTCTATGGCTACACCTTC.

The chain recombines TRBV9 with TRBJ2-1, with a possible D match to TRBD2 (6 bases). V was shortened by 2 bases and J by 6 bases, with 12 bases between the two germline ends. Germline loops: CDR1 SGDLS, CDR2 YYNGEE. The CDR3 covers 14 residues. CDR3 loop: CASSVQGAGNEQFF. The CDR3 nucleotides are TGTGCCAGCAGCGTTCAGGGAGCGGGCAATGAGCAGTTCTTC.